These 9 T cell receptor beta chains came from one sample sequenced in a study of blood T cell repertoires in COVID-19. Using immunoSEQ multiplex PCR, the repertoire was profiled, and TCRdb retains in-frame clones only, with some absent. The sample shows 100,000 to 150,000 clones, approximately 81% of them seen only once. Sequencing was carried out using peripheral blood. Every receptor here comes from a woman aged 25-40 years who had recovered from COVID-19.

This clone has only a few counts. The chain joins TRBV2 to TRBJ2-7; 12 bases map to TRBD2. Germline lookup yields CDR1 SNHLY and CDR2 FYNNEI. CDR3 length: 14 amino acids. With V trimmed by 8 bases and J by 2 bases, 4 bases remained unmatched. CDR3 DNA sequence: TGTGCCAGCGAGGGACTAGCGGGTCCCTACGAGCAGTACTTC. It translates to CASEGLAGPYEQYF.

This chain joins TRBV19 and TRBJ1-1; 10 bases fit TRBD1. The CDR3 loop spans 14 amino acids. J lost 5 bases, V lost 5 bases, and 5 bases had no gene match. Germline CDR1 is LNHDA and CDR2 is SQIVND (reference sequence). CDR3 protein: CASSVDRGRTEAFF. CDR3 DNA: TGTGCCAGTAGTGTTGACAGGGGGCGGACTGAAGCTTTCTTT. Drawing the rest from reference TRBV19 and TRBJ1-1, the complete variable domain is DGGITQSPKYLFRKEGQNVTLSCEQNLNHDAMYWYRQDPGQGLRLIYYSQIVNDFQKGDIAEGYSVSREKKESFPLTVTSAQKNPTAFYLCASSVDRGRTEAFFGQGTRLTVV.

V gene TRBV18 combines with J gene TRBJ1-5; TRBD1 aligns across 9 bases. The CDR3 is 14 residues long. Germline CDR1 reads KGHSH; CDR2 reads LQKENI. V gave up 2 bases and J gave up 7 bases; unmatched junction bases: 3. CDR3 region: CASSPNRGRQPQHF. The CDR3 nucleotides read TGTGCCAGCTCACCAAACAGGGGGCGACAGCCCCAGCATTTT.

V is TRBV12-3 or TRBV12-4 and J is TRBJ2-3; D uncertain. The length of the CDR3 is 11 residues. Between the trimmed V and J ends, which lost 5 bases and 7 bases, there was a span of 7 bases. This CDR3 reads CASSPLNTQYF. The CDR3 nucleotides are TGTGCCAGCAGTCCGCTAAATACGCAGTATTTT.

The rearrangement uses TRBV11-2 and TRBJ1-3; D is possibly TRBD1 (6 bases). The CDR3 has 16 residues. Germline V lookup: CDR1 SGHAT, CDR2 FQNNGV. V lost 2 bases to trimming and J lost 2 bases, with 13 bases between them. The CDR3 DNA follows: TGTGCCAGCAGCTTATCAGGGGAAGACACTGGAAACACCATATATTTT. Its protein is CASSLSGEDTGNTIYF. The variable domain in full, completed from reference TRBV11-2 and TRBJ1-3, reads EAGVAQSPRYKIIEKRQSVAFWCNPISGHATLYWYQQILGQGPKLLIQFQNNGVVDDSQLPKDRFSAERLKGVDSTLKIQPAKLEDSAVYLCASSLSGEDTGNTIYFGEGSWLTVV.

This clone was counted only a few times. The chain recombines TRBV4-2 with TRBJ1-3; 7 positions match TRBD1. Germline-derived CDR1 and CDR2 are LGHNA and YNFKEQ. Germline trimming cut 0 bases from V and 0 bases from J; bases unmatched to any gene: 8. CDR3 size: 18 residues. CDR3 protein: CASSQDPQGVPSGNTIYF. In DNA, the CDR3 is TGTGCCAGCAGCCAAGATCCGCAGGGGGTTCCCTCTGGAAACACCATATATTTT.

This chain uses TRBV2 with TRBJ1-3; maybe TRBD1 (5 bases). The CDR3 extends over 18 amino acids. V gave up 7 bases and J gave up 0 bases, with 22 bases separating them. The germline V gene encodes CDR1 SNHLY and CDR2 FYNNEI. The CDR3 nucleotides read TGTGCCAGCACCCCCCAGTTGTACAGGCCCAACTCTGGAAACACCATATATTTT. It yields the protein CASTPQLYRPNSGNTIYF.

This sequence joins TRBV7-9 and TRBJ1-2, with 7 bases matching TRBD1. Trimming at V came to 0 bases and at J to 6 bases, leaving 7 bases not matched to a gene. The length of the CDR3 is 15 residues. CDR1 SEHNR and CDR2 FQNEAQ come from the germline V gene (reference sequence). This chain's CDR3 is CASSLAQGVGDGYTF. CDR3 nucleotide sequence: TGTGCCAGCAGCTTAGCCCAGGGGGTAGGGGATGGCTACACCTTC.

The chain combines TRBV7-3 with TRBJ2-3; possibly TRBD2 for D (5 bases). In germline, CDR1 is SGHTA, CDR2 FQGTGA. Trimming cost V 2 bases and J 4 bases, with 16 bases left between them. CDR3 size: 16 residues. DNA for the CDR3: TGTGCCAGCAGCTTACTACCCGAGGAGGATCCAGATACGCAGTATTTT. It codes for CASSLLPEEDPDTQYF.